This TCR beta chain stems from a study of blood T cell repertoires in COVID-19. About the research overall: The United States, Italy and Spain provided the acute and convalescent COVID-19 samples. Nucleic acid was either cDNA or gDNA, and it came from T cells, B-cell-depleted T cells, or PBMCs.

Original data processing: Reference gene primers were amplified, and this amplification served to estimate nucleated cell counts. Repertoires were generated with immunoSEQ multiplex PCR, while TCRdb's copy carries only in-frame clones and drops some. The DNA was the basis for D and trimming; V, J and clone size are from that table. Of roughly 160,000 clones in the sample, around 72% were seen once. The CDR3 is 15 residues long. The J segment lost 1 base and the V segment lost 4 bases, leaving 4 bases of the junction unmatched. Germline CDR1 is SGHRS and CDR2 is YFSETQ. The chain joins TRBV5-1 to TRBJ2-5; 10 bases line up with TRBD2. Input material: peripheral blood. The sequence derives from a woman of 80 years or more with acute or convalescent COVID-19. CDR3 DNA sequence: TGCGCCAGCAGCACGACTAGCGGGCCCCAAGAGACCCAGTACTTC. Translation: CASSTTSGPQETQYF.